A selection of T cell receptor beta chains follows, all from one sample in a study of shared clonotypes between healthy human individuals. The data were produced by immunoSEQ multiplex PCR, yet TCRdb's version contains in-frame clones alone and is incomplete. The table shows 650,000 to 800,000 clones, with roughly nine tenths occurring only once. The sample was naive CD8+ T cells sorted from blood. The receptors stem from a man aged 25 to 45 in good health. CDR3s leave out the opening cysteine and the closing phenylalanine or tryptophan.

cdr3_aa: ASGDLYEQF
j_call: TRBJ2-1
v_call: TRBV6-1

cdr3_aa: ASSLGNSGNTIY
j_call: TRBJ1-3
v_call: TRBV5-8

cdr3_aa: ASSLSSGANVLT
j_call: TRBJ2-6
v_call: TRBV7-9

cdr3_aa: SVNTGTKVEQF
j_call: TRBJ2-1
v_call: TRBV29-1

cdr3_aa: ATLSYEQY
j_call: TRBJ2-7
v_call: TRBV28

cdr3_aa: AIRSGTNYEQY
j_call: TRBJ2-7
v_call: TRBV10-3

cdr3_aa: ASRDRYDEQY
j_call: TRBJ2-7
v_call: TRBV5-1

cdr3_aa: ASSLVAGGAGANVLT
j_call: TRBJ2-6
v_call: TRBV27

cdr3_aa: ASSVLAGGPYEQY
j_call: TRBJ2-7
v_call: TRBV6-1

cdr3_aa: ASSPSAGWEATNEKLF
j_call: TRBJ1-4
v_call: TRBV27

cdr3_aa: ASSFLAGASFEQY
j_call: TRBJ2-7
v_call: TRBV7-9

cdr3_aa: ASSLSGRAGYNEQF
j_call: TRBJ2-1
v_call: TRBV7-9

cdr3_aa: ASSAWDYNEQF
j_call: TRBJ2-1
v_call: TRBV9

cdr3_aa: ASSALRTGHMNTEAF
j_call: TRBJ1-1
v_call: TRBV27

cdr3_aa: ASSFPRGRASYNEQF
j_call: TRBJ2-1
v_call: TRBV7-9

cdr3_aa: ASSVRPFSDGEQF
j_call: TRBJ2-1
v_call: TRBV11-2

cdr3_aa: ASSLVQGGPFYEQY
j_call: TRBJ2-7
v_call: TRBV7-2

cdr3_aa: ASSPRGLNTEAF
j_call: TRBJ1-1
v_call: TRBV7-9

cdr3_aa: ASSQASRDTGELF
j_call: TRBJ2-2
v_call: TRBV4-3

cdr3_aa: ASSFYTASTDTQY
j_call: TRBJ2-3
v_call: TRBV11-2

cdr3_aa: ASSEGDRRYEQY
j_call: TRBJ2-7
v_call: TRBV9

cdr3_aa: ASSLVVRGSWDEQY
j_call: TRBJ2-7
v_call: TRBV7-9

cdr3_aa: ASRNRFAGTGETGELF
j_call: TRBJ2-2
v_call: TRBV19

cdr3_aa: ASSHLGTKYNEQF
j_call: TRBJ2-1
v_call: TRBV6-5

cdr3_aa: ASSSGTGGYEQY
j_call: TRBJ2-7
v_call: TRBV6-5

cdr3_aa: ASSWAVEETQY
j_call: TRBJ2-5
v_call: TRBV27

cdr3_aa: ASSSLGTGLHEQY
j_call: TRBJ2-7
v_call: TRBV28

cdr3_aa: ASSVEAGNYGYT
j_call: TRBJ1-2
v_call: TRBV9

cdr3_aa: ASSLAPSGSLSETQY
j_call: TRBJ2-5
v_call: TRBV5-6

cdr3_aa: ARSLGQRFNEKLF
j_call: TRBJ1-4
v_call: TRBV5-3

cdr3_aa: ASSGQGGNQPQH
j_call: TRBJ1-5
v_call: TRBV27

cdr3_aa: ASSLEAYEQY
j_call: TRBJ2-7
v_call: TRBV27

cdr3_aa: ASSLVGEGLAKNIQY
j_call: TRBJ2-4
v_call: TRBV11-2

cdr3_aa: ASSLAQREVQETQY
j_call: TRBJ2-5
v_call: TRBV7-2

cdr3_aa: SVRLRTEAF
j_call: TRBJ1-1
v_call: TRBV29-1

cdr3_aa: ASSIGGQGAFTGELF
j_call: TRBJ2-2
v_call: TRBV19

cdr3_aa: ASSLRTDRNTGELF
j_call: TRBJ2-2
v_call: TRBV5-1

cdr3_aa: ASSLLDWGPGELF
j_call: TRBJ2-2
v_call: TRBV14

cdr3_aa: ASSSTDSYEQY
j_call: TRBJ2-7
v_call: TRBV7-6

cdr3_aa: ASSLARSGTDPLGIYEQF
j_call: TRBJ2-1
v_call: TRBV7-2

cdr3_aa: ASSKGRDFNEQF
j_call: TRBJ2-1
v_call: TRBV21-1

cdr3_aa: ASSYGLALTYEQY
j_call: TRBJ2-7
v_call: TRBV10-1

cdr3_aa: ASSQEPLAGYQETQY
j_call: TRBJ2-5
v_call: TRBV4-1

cdr3_aa: ASSWGSRDIYNEQF
j_call: TRBJ2-1
v_call: TRBV13

cdr3_aa: ASRTANTGELF
j_call: TRBJ2-2
v_call: TRBV27

cdr3_aa: ASSLYPDLGNNEQF
j_call: TRBJ2-1
v_call: TRBV7-3

cdr3_aa: ASSYPPGLAISQLF
j_call: TRBJ2-2
v_call: TRBV6-6

cdr3_aa: ASSLAVGLAAYEQY
j_call: TRBJ2-7
v_call: TRBV7-9

cdr3_aa: ASSLGNRGAYEQY
j_call: TRBJ2-7
v_call: TRBV27

cdr3_aa: SVRLDRVPDTQY
j_call: TRBJ2-3
v_call: TRBV29-1

cdr3_aa: ASSLGTSYEQY
j_call: TRBJ2-7
v_call: TRBV13

cdr3_aa: ASTQGAVTEAF
j_call: TRBJ1-1
v_call: TRBV28

cdr3_aa: ASSDDPATYNEQF
j_call: TRBJ2-1
v_call: TRBV6-1

cdr3_aa: ASSLLVFRERGYEQY
j_call: TRBJ2-7
v_call: TRBV28

cdr3_aa: ASSLTSGSPGLYEQY
j_call: TRBJ2-7
v_call: TRBV28

cdr3_aa: ASSRGQGTDTQY
j_call: TRBJ2-3
v_call: TRBV7-9

cdr3_aa: ASSDPGPLEQY
j_call: TRBJ2-7
v_call: TRBV28

cdr3_aa: ASSRTRDTSYEQY
j_call: TRBJ2-7
v_call: TRBV28

cdr3_aa: ASTYGLAGLSEQF
j_call: TRBJ2-1
v_call: TRBV27

cdr3_aa: SVSGLAGAYNEQF
j_call: TRBJ2-1
v_call: TRBV29-1